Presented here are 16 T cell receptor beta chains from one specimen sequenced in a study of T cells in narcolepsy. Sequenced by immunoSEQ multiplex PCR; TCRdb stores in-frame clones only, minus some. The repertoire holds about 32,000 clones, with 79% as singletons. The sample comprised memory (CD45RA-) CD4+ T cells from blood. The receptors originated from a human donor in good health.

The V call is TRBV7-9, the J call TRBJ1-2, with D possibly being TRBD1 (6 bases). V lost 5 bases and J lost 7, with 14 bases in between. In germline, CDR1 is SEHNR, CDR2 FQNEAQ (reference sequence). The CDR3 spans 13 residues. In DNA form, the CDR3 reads TGTGCCAGCAGCCACCAGGGGCGGCCTGGCTACACCTTC. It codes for CASSHQGRPGYTF.

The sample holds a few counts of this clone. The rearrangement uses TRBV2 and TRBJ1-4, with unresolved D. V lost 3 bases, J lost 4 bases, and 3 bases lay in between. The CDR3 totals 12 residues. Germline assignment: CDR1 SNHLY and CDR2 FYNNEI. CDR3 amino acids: CASSDSNEKLFF. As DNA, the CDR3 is TGTGCCAGCAGTGACAGTAATGAAAAACTGTTTTTT.

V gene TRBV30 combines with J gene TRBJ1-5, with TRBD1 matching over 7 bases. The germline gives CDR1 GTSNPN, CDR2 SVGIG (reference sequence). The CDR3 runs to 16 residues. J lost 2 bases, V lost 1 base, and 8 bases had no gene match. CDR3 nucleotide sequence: TGTGCCTGGAGTGCCAGACAGGGCCCTCGCAATCAGCCCCAGCATTTT. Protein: CAWSARQGPRNQPQHF.

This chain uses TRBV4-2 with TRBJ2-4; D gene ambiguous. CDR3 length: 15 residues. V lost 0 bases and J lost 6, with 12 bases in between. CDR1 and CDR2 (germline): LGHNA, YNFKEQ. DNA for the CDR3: TGTGCCAGCAGCCAAGAGGTCAGTAGAACAAACATTCAGTACTTC. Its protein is CASSQEVSRTNIQYF.

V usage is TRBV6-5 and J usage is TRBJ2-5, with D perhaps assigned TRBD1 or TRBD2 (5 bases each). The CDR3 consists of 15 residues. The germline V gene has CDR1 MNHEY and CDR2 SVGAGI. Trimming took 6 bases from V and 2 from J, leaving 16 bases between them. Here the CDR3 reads CASRRDGQPQETQYF. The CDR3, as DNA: TGTGCCAGCAGAAGGGACGGACAACCTCAAGAGACCCAGTACTTC.

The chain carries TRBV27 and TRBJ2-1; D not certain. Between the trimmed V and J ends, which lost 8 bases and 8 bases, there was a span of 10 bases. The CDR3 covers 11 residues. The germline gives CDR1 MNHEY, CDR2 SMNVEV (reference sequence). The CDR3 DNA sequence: TGTGCCAGCCGGAGTCGGCATGAGCAGTTCTTC. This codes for CASRSRHEQFF.

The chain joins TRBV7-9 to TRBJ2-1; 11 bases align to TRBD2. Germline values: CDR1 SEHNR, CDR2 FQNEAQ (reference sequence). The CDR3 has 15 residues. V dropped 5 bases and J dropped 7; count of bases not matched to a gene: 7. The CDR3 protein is CASSRLAGLQNEQFF. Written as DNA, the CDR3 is TGTGCCAGCAGCCGACTAGCGGGACTTCAGAATGAGCAGTTCTTC.

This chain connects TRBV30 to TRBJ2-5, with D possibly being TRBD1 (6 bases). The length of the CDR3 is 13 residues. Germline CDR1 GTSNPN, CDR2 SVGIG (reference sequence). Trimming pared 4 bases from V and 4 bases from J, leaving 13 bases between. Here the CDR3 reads CAWNPGRGETQYF. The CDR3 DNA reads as TGTGCCTGGAACCCTGGCAGGGGAGAGACCCAGTACTTC.

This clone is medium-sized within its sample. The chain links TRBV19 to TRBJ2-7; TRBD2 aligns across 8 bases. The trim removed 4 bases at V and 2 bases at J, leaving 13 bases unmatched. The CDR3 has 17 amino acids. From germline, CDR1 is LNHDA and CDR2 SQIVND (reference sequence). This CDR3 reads CASSSDPLSGMPYEQYF. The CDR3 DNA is TGTGCCAGTAGTAGCGATCCACTTAGCGGGATGCCCTACGAGCAGTACTTC. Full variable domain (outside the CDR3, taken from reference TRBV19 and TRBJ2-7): DGGITQSPKYLFRKEGQNVTLSCEQNLNHDAMYWYRQDPGQGLRLIYYSQIVNDFQKGDIAEGYSVSREKKESFPLTVTSAQKNPTAFYLCASSSDPLSGMPYEQYFGPGTRLTVT.

The CDR3 spells CASSLSMGLTGELFF. Here the CDR3 DNA reads TGTGCCAGCAGTTTATCGATGGGGTTGACCGGGGAGCTGTTTTTT. The chain has TRBV27 and TRBJ2-2; D uncertain. V was cut by 0 bases and J by 5 bases, with 10 bases left in between. Germline assignment: CDR1 MNHEY and CDR2 SMNVEV (reference sequence). CDR3 size: 15 residues.

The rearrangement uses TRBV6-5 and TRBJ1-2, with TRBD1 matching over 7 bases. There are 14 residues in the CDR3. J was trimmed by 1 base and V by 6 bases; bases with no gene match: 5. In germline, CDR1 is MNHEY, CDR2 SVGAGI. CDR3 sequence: CASRPGQINYGYTF. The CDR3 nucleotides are TGTGCCAGCAGACCGGGACAGATTAACTATGGCTACACCTTC.

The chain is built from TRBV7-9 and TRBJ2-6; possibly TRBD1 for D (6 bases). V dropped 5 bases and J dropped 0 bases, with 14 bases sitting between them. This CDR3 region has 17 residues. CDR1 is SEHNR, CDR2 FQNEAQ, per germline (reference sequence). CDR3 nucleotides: TGTGCCAGCAGCCCCGGGACATGGAGCTCTGGGGCCAACGTCCTGACTTTC. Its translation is CASSPGTWSSGANVLTF.

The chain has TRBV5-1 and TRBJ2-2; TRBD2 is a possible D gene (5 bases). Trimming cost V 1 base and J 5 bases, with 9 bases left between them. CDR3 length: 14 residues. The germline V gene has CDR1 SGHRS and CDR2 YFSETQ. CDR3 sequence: CASSLPTGTGELFF. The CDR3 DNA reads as TGCGCCAGCAGCTTGCCGACGGGGACCGGGGAGCTGTTTTTT. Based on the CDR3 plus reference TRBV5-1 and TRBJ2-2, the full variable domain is KAGVTQTPRYLIKTRGQQVTLSCSPISGHRSVSWYQQTPGQGLQFLFEYFSETQRNKGNFPGRFSGRQFSNSRSEMNVSTLELGDSALYLCASSLPTGTGELFFGEGSRLTVL.

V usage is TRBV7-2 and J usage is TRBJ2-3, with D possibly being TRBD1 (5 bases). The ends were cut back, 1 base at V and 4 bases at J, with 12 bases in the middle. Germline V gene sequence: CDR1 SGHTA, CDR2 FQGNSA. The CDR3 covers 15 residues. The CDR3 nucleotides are TGTGCCAGCAGCTTAGGACAGCTAGTCGCAGATACGCAGTATTTT. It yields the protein CASSLGQLVADTQYF.

The DNA for the CDR3 is TGTGCCAGCAGGGAGTCAATGAACACTGAAGCTTTCTTT. Amino acid sequence: CASRESMNTEAFF. The genes are TRBV6-5 and TRBJ1-1; D is uncertain. V lost 6 bases to trimming and J lost 0 bases, with 8 bases between them. The CDR3 has 13 residues. Germline V gene lookup returns CDR1 MNHEY and CDR2 SVGAGI.

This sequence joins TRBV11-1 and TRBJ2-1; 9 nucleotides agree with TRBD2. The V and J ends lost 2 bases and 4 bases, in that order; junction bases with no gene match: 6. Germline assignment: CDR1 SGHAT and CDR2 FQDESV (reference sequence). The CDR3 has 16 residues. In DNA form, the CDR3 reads TGTGCCAGCAGCTTATCGGGACTAGCCAAATACAATGAGCAGTTCTTC. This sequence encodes CASSLSGLAKYNEQFF.